This record looks at one T cell receptor beta chain sequence and its context. The antigen remains unidentified. The sample belongs to a study of cytomegalovirus exposure and HLA in healthy donors. The germline gives CDR1 MNHEY, CDR2 SMNVEV (reference sequence). This CDR3 has 17 amino acids. The V gene end was trimmed by 6 bases and the J gene end by 0 bases; junction bases not matched to a gene: 7. General study points: First-cohort TCR clusters were later found to tend to co-occur in the 120 or so validation repertoires. Rare TCR sequences predominated, though certain public TCRs were found in many donors.

The data were produced by immunoSEQ multiplex PCR, yet TCRdb's version contains in-frame clones alone and is incomplete. The top ten hold roughly 5.5% of the sample, which has over 200,000 clones, around four fifths seen once. The TCR originated in a woman aged 18-29 years in good health and CMV-seronegative. The rearrangement links TRBV27 to TRBJ2-6, with 8 bases matching TRBD1. The sample consisted of PBMCs. The CDR3 DNA follows: TGTGCCAGCAGGCAAGGGACAGGCTTCTCTGGGGCCAACGTCCTGACTTTC. Translation: CASRQGTGFSGANVLTF.